One sample yielded the 12 T cell receptor beta chains listed below, sequenced in a study of T cell responses to AZD1222 COVID-19 vaccine. Clones were sequenced by immunoSEQ multiplex PCR, and TCRdb holds only the in-frame ones, with some missing. The profile shows 80,000 or so clones, more than 85% of them singletons. This material consisted of peripheral blood, taken 28 days after the second AZD1222 dose. All receptors derive from an adult who received the AZD1222 COVID-19 vaccine.

The sample holds one count of this clone. The chain couples TRBV12-3 or TRBV12-4 to TRBJ2-7; a possible D gene is TRBD1 (5 bases). Trimming removed 4 bases from V and 6 bases from J, with 13 bases in between. CDR3 length: 13 residues. The CDR3: CASSSVQVGEQYF. Here the CDR3 DNA reads TGTGCCAGCAGTTCCGTACAGGTGGGCGAGCAGTACTTC.

V is TRBV5-6 and J is TRBJ1-3; TRBD1 aligns across 10 bases. Germline CDR1 reads SGHDT; CDR2 reads YYEEEE. Trimming at V came to 4 bases and at J to 0 bases, leaving 7 bases not matched to a gene. This CDR3 has 17 amino acids. The CDR3 sequence: CASSGTGAGHSGNTIYF. CDR3 nucleotide sequence: TGTGCCAGCAGCGGGACAGGGGCGGGTCACTCTGGAAACACCATATATTTT.

This sequence joins TRBV2 and TRBJ2-1; D possibly corresponds to TRBD2 (5 bases). Per the germline V gene, CDR1 is SNHLY and CDR2 is FYNNEI. The CDR3 contains 13 residues. V lost 8 bases and J lost 0, with 8 bases in between. The CDR3 sequence is CASGGSSYNEQFF. DNA for the CDR3: TGTGCCAGCGGAGGAAGCTCCTACAATGAGCAGTTCTTC.

The chain's CDR3 is CATLQPNYGYTF. CDR3 bases: TGTGCCACCCTACAGCCTAACTATGGCTACACCTTC. The rearrangement joins TRBV28 to TRBJ1-2; no definite D call. Germline values: CDR1 MDHEN, CDR2 SYDVKM. The CDR3 extends over 12 amino acids. V was trimmed by 10 bases and J by 0 bases, leaving 9 bases between them.

The count of this clone is one. The rearrangement links TRBV11-2 to TRBJ2-3; D unclear. Trimming removed 6 bases from V and 0 bases from J, with 4 bases in between. Germline V gene data show CDR1 as SGHAT and CDR2 as FQNNGV. The CDR3 extends over 12 amino acids. CDR3 nucleotides: TGTGCCAGCAGGGCTAGCACAGATACGCAGTATTTT. Translated, it gives CASRASTDTQYF.

The rearrangement joins TRBV5-1 to TRBJ2-1; D gene ambiguous. Germline lookup yields CDR1 SGHRS and CDR2 YFSETQ. V was pared by 1 base and J by 2 bases, with 10 bases between. The CDR3 is made up of 15 amino acids. The CDR3 coding sequence is TGCGCCAGCAGCTTGAGCGCGTCCCCCTACAATGAGCAGTTCTTC. Residues: CASSLSASPYNEQFF.

This clone was seen many times. This chain joins TRBV29-1 and TRBJ1-2; 10 bases are a match to TRBD1. CDR1 and CDR2 (germline): SQVTM, ANQGSEA. CDR3 length: 13 residues. Germline trimming cut 5 bases from V and 4 bases from J; bases unmatched to any gene: 4. The chain's CDR3 is CSVPGQGFYGYTF. In DNA form, the CDR3 reads TGCAGCGTTCCGGGACAGGGGTTCTATGGCTACACCTTC.

The rearrangement joins TRBV12-5 to TRBJ2-3; 8 bases are shared with TRBD1. From germline, CDR1 is LGHNT and CDR2 FRNRAP. This CDR3 has 14 residues. Trimming cost V 1 base and J 6 bases; bases outside gene matches: 3. The CDR3 nucleotides read TGTGCTAGTGGTTTGGGGACAGGGTCGGATACGCAGTATTTT. It is translated as CASGLGTGSDTQYF.

In DNA, the CDR3 is TGTGCCAGCAGCTCTTCCACTAGCGGGAGGCATGAGCAGTTCTTC. Translation: CASSSSTSGRHEQFF. This rearrangement joins TRBV11-3 to TRBJ2-1, with 12 bases matching TRBD2. The CDR3 runs to 15 residues. Germline CDR1 is SGHNT and CDR2 is YENEEA. After removal of 4 bases from V and 8 bases from J, the junction contained 6 bases not matched to a gene.

The chain uses TRBV28 and TRBJ1-3, with D perhaps TRBD1 (5 bases). The CDR3 covers 14 residues. V lost 5 bases, J lost 4 bases, and 12 bases lay in between. Germline values: CDR1 MDHEN, CDR2 SYDVKM. CDR3 protein: CASSRGERGNTIYF. In nucleotides, the CDR3 is TGTGCCAGCAGTCGAGGGGAGAGAGGAAACACCATATATTTT. The full variable domain, completed using reference TRBV28 and TRBJ1-3, is DVKVTQSSRYLVKRTGEKVFLECVQDMDHENMFWYRQDPGLGLRLIYFSYDVKMKEKGDIPEGYSVSREKKERFSLILESASTNQTSMYLCASSRGERGNTIYFGEGSWLTVV.

The CDR3 DNA reads TGCGCCAGCGCCAGGACAGGGGTTTTTGGAAACACCATATATTTT. It yields the protein CASARTGVFGNTIYF. V and J are TRBV5-1 and TRBJ1-3, with 9 bases that match TRBD1. Germline assignment: CDR1 SGHRS and CDR2 YFSETQ. The CDR3 covers 15 residues. V lost 7 bases to trimming and J lost 3 bases; unmatched junction nucleotides: 8. The complete variable domain, with remaining parts taken from reference TRBV5-1 and TRBJ1-3, reads KAGVTQTPRYLIKTRGQQVTLSCSPISGHRSVSWYQQTPGQGLQFLFEYFSETQRNKGNFPGRFSGRQFSNSRSEMNVSTLELGDSALYLCASARTGVFGNTIYFGEGSWLTVV.

This clone has just one count. The V call is TRBV28, the J call TRBJ2-5; no reliable D call. V lost 4 bases and J 5 bases, leaving 23 bases between the germline ends. CDR3 length: 17 amino acids. Germline lookup yields CDR1 MDHEN and CDR2 SYDVKM. In DNA, the CDR3 is TGTGCCAGCAGTTCGATGGCTTCTGGCCCCCATGGGGAGACCCAGTACTTC. Translated: CASSSMASGPHGETQYF.